These 14 T cell receptor beta chains share one sample of origin, sequenced in a study of post-analysis software for immune sequencing data. Findings and limits, study-wide: The study found TRBV5-6, TRBV5-1 and TRBV20-1 among a handful of TRBV segments more frequent in patients than controls.

Every TCR beta cDNA library bore unique molecular identifiers. One entry per CDR3 protein, called by TCRdb with MiXCR from the PCR reads. The sample has hundreds of thousands of distinct CDR3 sequences; 55% to 60% are singletons. For these receptors, no antigen is known. The sample comprised blood. These TCRs come from a girl aged 2-9 years with multiple sclerosis.

V usage is TRBV7-9 and J usage is TRBJ1-1; TRBD1 aligns across 7 bases. CDR1 and CDR2 (germline): SEHNR, FQNEAQ (reference sequence). The V and J ends lost 1 base and 7 bases, in that order; junction bases with no gene match: 3. The CDR3 extends over 13 amino acids. CDR3 sequence (DNA): TGTGCCAGCAGCTTAGGGACAGGAGGTGAAGCTTTCTTT. Protein: CASSLGTGGEAFF.

The genes are TRBV6-5 and TRBJ2-5; 8 bases agree with TRBD2. CDR3 length: 12 amino acids. Looked up from germline, CDR1 is MNHEY and CDR2 is SVGAGI. V lost 11 bases and J lost 4; bases outside the gene matches: 6. The CDR3 loop is CAAGRAGETQYF. DNA for the CDR3: TGTGCCGCCGGGAGGGCCGGAGAGACCCAGTACTTC.

A single count supports this clonotype. The V gene is TRBV7-9, the J gene TRBJ1-1; D gene unclear. CDR3 length equals 13 residues. In germline, CDR1 is SEHNR, CDR2 FQNEAQ (reference sequence). V dropped 3 bases and J dropped 6 bases, with 11 bases sitting between them. Here the CDR3 reads CASSLTVGAEAFF. The CDR3 bases are TGTGCCAGCAGCTTGACGGTGGGCGCTGAAGCTTTCTTT.

V and J are TRBV7-2 and TRBJ2-1; a possible D gene is TRBD2 (6 bases). Germline CDR1 SGHTA, CDR2 FQGNSA. The CDR3 is 15 residues long. With 4 bases removed from V and 2 bases from J, the gap between germline ends came to 12 bases. CDR3 sequence (DNA): TGTGCCAGCAGCTCCGGGGGACTCCCCTACAATGAGCAGTTCTTC. Amino acid sequence: CASSSGGLPYNEQFF.

This chain links TRBV7-2 with TRBJ2-1; 9 bases line up with TRBD1. Germline CDR1 is SGHTA and CDR2 is FQGNSA. V trimming: 8 bases; J trimming: 6 bases; junction bases outside the gene matches: 8. The CDR3 runs 14 residues. CDR3 region: CASGRDRVANEQFF. CDR3 sequence (DNA): TGTGCCAGCGGCCGGGACAGGGTTGCCAATGAGCAGTTCTTC.

This clonotype has a handful of counts. V gene TRBV7-9 combines with J gene TRBJ2-2; D is unclear. The germline V gene has CDR1 SEHNR and CDR2 FQNEAQ (reference sequence). V was trimmed by 8 bases and J by 4 bases, leaving 8 bases between them. This CDR3 has 12 residues. The CDR3 spells CASPRGTGELFF. The CDR3 DNA sequence: TGTGCCAGCCCGCGAGGCACCGGGGAGCTGTTTTTT.

The chain links TRBV12-3 or TRBV12-4 to TRBJ1-2, with TRBD1 as a possible D gene (5 bases). The germline V and J ends were trimmed by 7 bases and 8 bases, with 20 bases remaining between them. This CDR3 is 14 amino acids long. The CDR3 is CASTQLTEILGYTF. CDR3 coding DNA: TGTGCCAGCACCCAATTGACAGAGATCTTGGGCTACACCTTC.

The chain joins TRBV7-9 to TRBJ1-1; D ambiguous. The V end lost 9 bases, the J end lost 1 base, and 18 bases lay between the germline ends. CDR3 length equals 15 residues. Germline V CDR1 and CDR2: SEHNR, FQNEAQ (reference sequence). The CDR3 sequence is CASPTRPGGNTEAFF. The CDR3 DNA sequence: TGTGCCAGTCCCACCCGGCCGGGCGGGAACACTGAAGCTTTCTTT.

V is TRBV12-3 or TRBV12-4 and J is TRBJ2-7; perhaps TRBD1 as D (5 bases). CDR3 length: 18 amino acids. Trimming took 4 bases from V and 0 from J, leaving 22 bases between them. The DNA for the CDR3 is TGTGCCAGCAGTTCCTCCCGAACGGACACCCACCCCTCCTACGAGCAGTACTTC. This codes for CASSSSRTDTHPSYEQYF.

The chain links TRBV29-1 to TRBJ1-5, with a tentative D call TRBD1 (5 bases). Germline V lookup: CDR1 SQVTM, CDR2 ANQGSEA. This CDR3 is 13 amino acids long. Trimming pared 2 bases from V and 6 bases from J, leaving 11 bases between. CDR3 sequence: CSVESGTGQPQHF. CDR3 in DNA: TGCAGCGTTGAATCCGGGACCGGTCAGCCCCAGCATTTT.

This clonotype was counted a few times. V is TRBV5-1 and J is TRBJ1-2, with 7 nucleotides matching TRBD1. The CDR3 runs 14 residues. Germline trimming cut 4 bases from V and 6 bases from J; bases unmatched to any gene: 9. Germline V gene sequence: CDR1 SGHRS, CDR2 YFSETQ. The CDR3 DNA follows: TGCGCCAGCAGCGAGACCCTAGGACAGGATGGCTACACCTTC. Its translation is CASSETLGQDGYTF.

This clonotype was seen a handful of times. The rearrangement links TRBV5-1 to TRBJ2-1, with 12 bases aligning to TRBD2. Germline CDR1 is SGHRS and CDR2 is YFSETQ. CDR3 length equals 17 residues. The V segment lost 3 bases and the J segment 4 bases; nucleotides outside the gene matches: 8. This CDR3 is CASSSRLAGETYNEQFF. In DNA, the CDR3 is TGCGCCAGCAGCTCCCGACTAGCGGGAGAGACGTACAATGAGCAGTTCTTC.

This clonotype was observed once. The chain has TRBV20-1 and TRBJ2-1, with 11 positions matching TRBD2. V lost 3 bases and J lost 1; bases outside the gene matches: 11. There are 18 residues in the CDR3. Germline V lookup: CDR1 DFQATT, CDR2 SNEGSKA (reference sequence). The CDR3 region has the DNA TGCAGTGCTAGGGGTAGCGGGGGGGCCTTTGGTTCCTACAATGAGCAGTTCTTC. It translates to CSARGSGGAFGSYNEQFF.

This clonotype has only a few counts. The chain couples TRBV7-2 to TRBJ2-1, with D perhaps matching TRBD2 (5 bases). Germline CDR1 and CDR2: SGHTA and FQGNSA. V dropped 5 bases and J dropped 10 bases, with 21 bases sitting between them. This CDR3 is built from 15 residues. The CDR3 reads CASSPGSLRREEQFF. Written as DNA, the CDR3 is TGTGCCAGCAGCCCTGGGAGCTTAAGGCGAGAAGAGCAGTTCTTC. Full variable domain (rest looked up from reference TRBV7-2 and TRBJ2-1): GAGVSQSPSNKVTEKGKDVELRCDPISGHTALYWYRQSLGQGLEFLIYFQGNSAPDKSGLPSDRFSAERTGGSVSTLTIQRTQQEDSAVYLCASSPGSLRREEQFFGPGTRLTVL.